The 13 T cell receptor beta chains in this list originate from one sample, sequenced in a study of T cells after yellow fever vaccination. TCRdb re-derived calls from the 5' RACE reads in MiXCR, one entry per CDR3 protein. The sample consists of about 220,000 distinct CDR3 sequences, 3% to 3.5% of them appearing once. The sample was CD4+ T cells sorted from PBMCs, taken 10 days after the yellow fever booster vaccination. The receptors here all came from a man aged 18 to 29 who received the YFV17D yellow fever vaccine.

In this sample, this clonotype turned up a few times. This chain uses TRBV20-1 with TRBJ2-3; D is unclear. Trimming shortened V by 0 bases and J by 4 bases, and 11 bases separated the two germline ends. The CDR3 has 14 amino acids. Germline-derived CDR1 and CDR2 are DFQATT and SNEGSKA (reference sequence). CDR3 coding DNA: TGCAGTGCTAGAGAGAGGATTGGAGCAGATACGCAGTATTTT. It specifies CSARERIGADTQYF.

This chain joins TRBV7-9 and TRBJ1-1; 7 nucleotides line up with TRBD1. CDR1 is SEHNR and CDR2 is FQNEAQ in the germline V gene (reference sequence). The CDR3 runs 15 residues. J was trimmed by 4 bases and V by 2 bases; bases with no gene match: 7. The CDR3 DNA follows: TGTGCCAGCAGCTTAACGACAGGGCGAGGCACTGAAGCTTTCTTT. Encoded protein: CASSLTTGRGTEAFF.

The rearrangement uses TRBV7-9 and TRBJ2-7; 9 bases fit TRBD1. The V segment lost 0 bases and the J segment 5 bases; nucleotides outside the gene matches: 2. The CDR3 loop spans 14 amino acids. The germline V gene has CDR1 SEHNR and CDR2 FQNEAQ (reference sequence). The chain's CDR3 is CASSLAGTGNEQYV. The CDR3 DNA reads TGTGCCAGCAGCTTAGCCGGGACAGGGAACGAGCAGTACGTC.

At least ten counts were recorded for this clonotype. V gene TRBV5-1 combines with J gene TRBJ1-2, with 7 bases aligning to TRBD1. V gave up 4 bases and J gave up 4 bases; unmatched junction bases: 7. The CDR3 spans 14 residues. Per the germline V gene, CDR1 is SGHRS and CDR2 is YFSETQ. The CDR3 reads CASSADTGVYGYTF. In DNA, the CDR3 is TGCGCCAGCAGCGCGGACACAGGGGTCTATGGCTACACCTTC.

The CDR3 protein is CASSFGSRDQPQHF. The CDR3 nucleotides read TGTGCCAGCAGCTTTGGGTCGCGGGATCAGCCCCAGCATTTT. J is TRBJ1-5 and V is TRBV7-6; D not resolved. The V end lost 3 bases, the J end lost 5 bases, and 11 bases lay between the germline ends. The CDR3 loop spans 14 amino acids. Germline-derived CDR1 and CDR2 are SGHVS and FNYEAQ.

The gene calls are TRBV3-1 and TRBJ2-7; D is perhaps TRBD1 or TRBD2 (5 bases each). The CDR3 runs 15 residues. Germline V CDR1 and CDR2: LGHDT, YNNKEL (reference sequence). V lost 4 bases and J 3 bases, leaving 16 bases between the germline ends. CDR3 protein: CASSPRDDTVYEQYF. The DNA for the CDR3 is TGTGCCAGCAGCCCAAGGGACGATACGGTCTACGAGCAGTACTTC.

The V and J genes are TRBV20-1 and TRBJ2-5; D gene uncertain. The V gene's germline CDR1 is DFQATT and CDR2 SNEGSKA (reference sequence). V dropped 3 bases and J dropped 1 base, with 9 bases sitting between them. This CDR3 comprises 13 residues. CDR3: CSASLGIQETQYF. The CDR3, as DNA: TGCAGTGCTAGCCTAGGAATCCAAGAGACCCAGTACTTC.

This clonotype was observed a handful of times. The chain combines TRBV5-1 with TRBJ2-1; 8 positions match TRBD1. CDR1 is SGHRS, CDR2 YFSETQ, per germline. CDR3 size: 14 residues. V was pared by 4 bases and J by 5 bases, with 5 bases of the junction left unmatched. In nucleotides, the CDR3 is TGCGCCAGCAGCCAAGGACAGGGAAACAATGAGCAGTTCTTC. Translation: CASSQGQGNNEQFF. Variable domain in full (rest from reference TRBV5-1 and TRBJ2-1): KAGVTQTPRYLIKTRGQQVTLSCSPISGHRSVSWYQQTPGQGLQFLFEYFSETQRNKGNFPGRFSGRQFSNSRSEMNVSTLELGDSALYLCASSQGQGNNEQFFGPGTRLTVL.

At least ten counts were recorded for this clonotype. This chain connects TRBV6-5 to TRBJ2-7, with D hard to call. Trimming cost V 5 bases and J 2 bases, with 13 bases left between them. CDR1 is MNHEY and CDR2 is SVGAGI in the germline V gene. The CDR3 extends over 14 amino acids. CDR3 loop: CASSPRTATYEQYV. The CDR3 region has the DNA TGTGCCAGCAGTCCGCGGACGGCGACCTACGAGCAGTACGTC.

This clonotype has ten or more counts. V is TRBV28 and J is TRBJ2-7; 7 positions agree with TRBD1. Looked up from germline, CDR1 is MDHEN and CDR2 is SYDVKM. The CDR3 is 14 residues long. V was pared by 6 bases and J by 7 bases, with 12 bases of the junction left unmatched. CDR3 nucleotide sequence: TGTGCCAGCAGAAATTGGATGAAGGGGGCTGAGCAGTACGTC. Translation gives CASRNWMKGAEQYV.

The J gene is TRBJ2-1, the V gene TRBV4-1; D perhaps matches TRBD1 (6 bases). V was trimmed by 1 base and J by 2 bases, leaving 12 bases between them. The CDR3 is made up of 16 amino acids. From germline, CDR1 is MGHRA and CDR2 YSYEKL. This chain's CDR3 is CASSQAQGFAYNEQFF. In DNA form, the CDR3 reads TGCGCCAGCAGCCAAGCGCAGGGGTTTGCCTACAATGAGCAGTTCTTC.

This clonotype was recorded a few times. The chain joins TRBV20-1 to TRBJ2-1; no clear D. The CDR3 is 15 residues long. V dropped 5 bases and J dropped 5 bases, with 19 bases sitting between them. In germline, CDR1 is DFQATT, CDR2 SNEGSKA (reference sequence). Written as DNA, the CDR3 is TGCAGTGCTCAGCTTGGCGGCCCTAAAGACAATGAGCAGTTCTTC. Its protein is CSAQLGGPKDNEQFF.

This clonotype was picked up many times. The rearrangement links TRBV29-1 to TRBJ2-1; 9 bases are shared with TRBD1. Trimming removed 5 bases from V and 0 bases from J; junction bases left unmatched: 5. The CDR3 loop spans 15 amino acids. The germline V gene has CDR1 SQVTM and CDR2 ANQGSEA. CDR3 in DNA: TGCAGCGTTCGGAGGACAGGGGCCTCCTACAATGAGCAGTTCTTC. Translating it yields CSVRRTGASYNEQFF.